This T cell receptor beta chain is from a study of T cell repertoires in cytomegalovirus infection. Overall study context: Signatures in public TCR beta sequences pointed to both CMV infection and matching HLA type.

One entry per CDR3 protein, called by TCRdb with MiXCR from the reads. The data contain approximately 700,000 distinct CDR3 sequences, 35% to 45% of them seen just once; the ten biggest clones take up 2.8%. This clonotype originated in a human donor in good health (CMV status not recorded). Some clones in this sample may be carry-over from other donors' samples. The sample was PBMCs.

CDR3 sequence: CATSDVYETQHF. Written as DNA, the CDR3 is TGTGCCACCAGTGACGTGTACGAAACCCAGCATTTT. This chain joins TRBV24-1 and TRBJ1-5; D unresolved. CDR1 KGHDR and CDR2 SFDVKD come from the germline V gene. The CDR3 sequence is 12 residues long. The V end lost 4 bases, the J end lost 11 bases, and 11 bases lay between the germline ends.